This T cell receptor (beta chain) was identified during a study of stem cell transplantation in POMP-related autoinflammatory disease (dated by TCRdb to the early 2020s). Some background on the complete study: The study hypothesis was that defective thymoproteasomes impair MHC class I-dependent CD8+ T-cell differentiation and positive selection, which skews the TRB repertoire. Before transplant, CD4+ naive T-cell skewing, low CD8+ T-cell proportions, and reduced T-cell cytokine secretion were observed in patients. The effect of POMP deficiency on T-cell receptor beta repertoire diversity and CDR3 characteristics was assessed by high-throughput TRB sequencing. Results the study describes overall, beyond this receptor: PRAID patients showed a restricted number of unique TRB V-J gene pairings. Statistical significance for the trend toward lower diversity and increased clonality in PRAID patients was reached only for regulatory T cells. PRAID patients trended toward lower TRB diversity and higher clonality across all analyzed T-cell subsets.

According to the study, the label for this sample's time point signals: before hematopoietic stem cell transplant. PRAID was marked by prominent immunodeficiency together with autoinflammation. T-cell subsets (conventional T cells, CD8+ T cells, regulatory T cells, T follicular helper cells) were sorted before TRB sequencing. This clone has only one observation. The specificity of this receptor is unknown. Within one base of it there is no much larger clone, and no base qualities were kept. The CDR3, from cysteine to phenylalanine, totals 11 residues. The entry retains the CDR3 DNA only, 33 bases that are in frame from base 1. V is shortened by 2 bases, J by 13 bases, and the region joining them spans 10 bases. CDR1 is given as SGHDN and CDR2 as FVKESK, both from the germline V gene. Receptor amplification or capture employed the immunoSEQ multiplex PCR assay. The published analysis was carried out like this. Repertoire diversity was quantified with Shannon entropy, accounting for clonal size distribution. Clonotype distribution inequality was measured with the Gini-Simpson index (Simpson_1-D). The table comes from immuneACCESS by way of TCRdb, which keeps in-frame sequences with V and J called. Part of the clones is missing from these tables; in studies checked, under half for an unresolved V gene and the rest for unknown reasons. For V, J and clone size, that table is used; D and trimming come from the DNA. This sample comprises over 25,000 clones, 70% to 90% of them detected only once. Of the sample, over 0.6% falls within the top ten clones.

Recombination connected TRBV14 to TRBJ2-3, with no reliable assignment of the D segment. Source: CD4+ T cells from PBMCs, taken before stem cell transplantation. The receptor comes from a human donor with POMP-related autoinflammation and immune dysregulation (PRAID). Here is the DNA: TGTGCCAGCAGCCAAACAACTACCGAGTATTTT. Translation gives CASSQTTTEYF.